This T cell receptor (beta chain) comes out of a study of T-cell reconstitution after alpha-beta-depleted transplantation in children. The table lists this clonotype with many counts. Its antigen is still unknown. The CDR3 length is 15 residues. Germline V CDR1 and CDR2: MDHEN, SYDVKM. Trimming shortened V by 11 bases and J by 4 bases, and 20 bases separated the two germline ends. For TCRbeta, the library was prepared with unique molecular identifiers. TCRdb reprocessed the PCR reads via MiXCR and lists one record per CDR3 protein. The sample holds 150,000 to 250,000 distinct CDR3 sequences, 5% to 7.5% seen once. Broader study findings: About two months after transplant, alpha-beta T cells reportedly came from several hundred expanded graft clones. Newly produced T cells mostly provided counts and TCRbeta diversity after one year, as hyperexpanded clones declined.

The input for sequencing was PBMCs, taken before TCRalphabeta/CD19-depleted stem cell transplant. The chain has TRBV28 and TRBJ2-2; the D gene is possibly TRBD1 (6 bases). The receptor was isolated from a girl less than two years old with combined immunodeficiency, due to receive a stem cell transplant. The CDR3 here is CAGWTPGHFTGELFF. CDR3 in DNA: TGTGCCGGATGGACACCGGGACATTTCACCGGGGAGCTGTTTTTT.